The 8 T cell receptor beta chains below were found in one sample sequenced in a study of T cells in women clearing cervical HPV infection. The method was immunoSEQ multiplex PCR; TCRdb's version includes in-frame clones alone and lacks a portion of them. Here the sample table reports under 45,000 clones. Sequenced material: blood buffy coat. Receptor source: a woman aged 18 to 75 with a cervical HPV16 infection that either progressed to CIN3+ or cleared (not recorded which).

Worth noting for this clone: From the germline J gene comes the end of the CDR3, since the read stops 3 residues before it. V is TRBV7-3 and J is TRBJ2-2, with D perhaps TRBD1 (6 bases). Germline V CDR1 and CDR2: SGHTA, FQGTGA. This CDR3 comprises 15 residues. Trimming took off 7 bases at V and 2 bases at J, with 14 bases between the two ends. The part of the CDR3 DNA that was read is TGTGCCAGCACCCCGTGGGACACTAACACCGGGGAG. The encoded protein is CASTPWDTNTGE. The entire CDR3 protein is CASTPWDTNTGELFF.

Details on this clone: The sequence runs out 3 residues before the end of the CDR3; the remainder is reconstructed from the germline J gene. The V gene is TRBV7-9, the J gene TRBJ1-5; D possibly corresponds to TRBD1 (6 bases). This CDR3 has 15 amino acids. Trimming shortened V by 5 bases and J by 5 bases, and 16 bases separated the two germline ends. From germline, CDR1 is SEHNR and CDR2 FQNEAQ (reference sequence). CDR3 sequence: CASSLKGHWDQPQHF. The CDR3 bases that were read are TGTGCCAGCAGCCTAAAGGGACATTGGGATCAGCCC.

As concerns this clone: The read comes to an end 3 residues before the CDR3 does, leaving the germline J gene to fill in the end. The V call is TRBV2, the J call TRBJ2-1, with 7 bases lining up with TRBD2. The CDR3 extends over 13 amino acids. V lost 4 bases and J lost 8; bases outside the gene matches: 5. CDR1 and CDR2 from the germline V gene are SNHLY and FYNNEI. CDR3 DNA (partial): TGTGCCAGCAGTGTTCCAGGGAGGGATGAG. Amino acid sequence: CASSVPGRDE. The full CDR3 reads CASSVPGRDEQFF.

As for this clone: Read coverage stops 3 residues before the CDR3 terminus; the germline J gene supplies the remainder. The chain recombines TRBV7-9 with TRBJ1-6; 9 nucleotides line up with TRBD1. This CDR3 is 15 amino acids long. Losses at the gene ends were 5 bases for V and 6 bases for J; bases not matched to a gene: 5. CDR1 is SEHNR and CDR2 is FQNEAQ in the germline V gene (reference sequence). The part of the CDR3 DNA that was read is TGTGCCAGCAGCGCTGGACAGGGGTTTAATTCACCC. Translation gives CASSAGQGFNSP. The full CDR3 protein is CASSAGQGFNSPLHF. The full variable domain, its missing parts supplied by reference TRBV7-9 and TRBJ1-6, is DTGVSQNPRHKITKRGQNVTFRCDPISEHNRLYWYRQTLGQGPEFLTYFQNEAQLEKSRLLSDRFSAERPKGSFSTLEIQRTEQGDSAMYLCASSAGQGFNSPLHFGNGTRLTVT.

Comments on this clone: With the read ending 3 residues before the CDR3 end, the germline J gene is used to fill in that end. Other DNA variants within this sample encode the same CDR3. The chain uses TRBV18 and TRBJ2-5, with 12 bases fitting TRBD1. Per the germline V gene, CDR1 is KGHSH and CDR2 is LQKENI. The trim removed 6 bases at V and 5 bases at J, leaving 7 bases unmatched. The CDR3 spans 15 residues. CDR3: CASSPGTGGKETQYF. Incomplete CDR3 DNA: TGTGCCAGCTCCCCCGGGACAGGGGGCAAGGAGACC.

Concerning this clone itself: With the read ending 3 residues before the CDR3 end, the germline J gene is used to fill in that end. J is TRBJ2-2 and V is TRBV19; TRBD1 aligns across 7 bases. CDR1 and CDR2 from the germline V gene are LNHDA and SQIVND (reference sequence). V dropped 4 bases and J dropped 1; count of bases not matched to a gene: 9. The CDR3 is 17 amino acids. The CDR3 loop is CASSTRRQGRNTGELFF. The covered CDR3 bases are TGTGCCAGTAGTACACGACGACAGGGCCGGAACACCGGGGAG.

CDR3 loop: CASSSPEETQYF. The covered CDR3 bases are TGTGCCAGCAGTTCCCCTGAAGAGACC. The chain carries TRBV6-2 or TRBV6-3 and TRBJ2-5; D gene unclear. The sequence runs out 3 residues before the end of the CDR3; the remainder is reconstructed from the germline J gene. The CDR3 runs 12 residues. V was cut by 4 bases and J by 3 bases, with 6 bases left in between. CDR1 and CDR2 (germline): MNHEY, SVGEGT.

Concerning this clone itself: The DNA ends 3 residues before the CDR3 does, and the rest of the CDR3 is filled in from the germline J gene. The chain carries TRBV5-4 and TRBJ2-1; D unclear. V lost 3 bases and J 3 bases, leaving 10 bases between the germline ends. CDR1 is SGHNT and CDR2 is YYREEE in the germline V gene (reference sequence). The CDR3 length is 14 residues. The sequenced part of the CDR3 DNA is TGTGCCAGCAGCTCGAGCGCTGTCTACAATGAG. It specifies CASSSSAVYNE. The whole CDR3 is CASSSSAVYNEQFF.